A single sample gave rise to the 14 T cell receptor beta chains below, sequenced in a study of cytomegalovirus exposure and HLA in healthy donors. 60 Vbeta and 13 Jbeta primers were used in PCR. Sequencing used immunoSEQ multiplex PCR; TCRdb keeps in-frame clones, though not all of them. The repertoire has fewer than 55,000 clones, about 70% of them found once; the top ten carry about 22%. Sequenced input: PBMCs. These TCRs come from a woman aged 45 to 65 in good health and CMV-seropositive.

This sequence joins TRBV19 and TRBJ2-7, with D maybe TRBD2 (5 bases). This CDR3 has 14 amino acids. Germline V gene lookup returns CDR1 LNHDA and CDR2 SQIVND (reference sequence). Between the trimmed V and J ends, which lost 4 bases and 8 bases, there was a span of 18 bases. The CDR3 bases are TGTGCCAGTAGTACCGTCCCAGAGGGCCCGAAGCAGTACTTC. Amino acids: CASSTVPEGPKQYF.

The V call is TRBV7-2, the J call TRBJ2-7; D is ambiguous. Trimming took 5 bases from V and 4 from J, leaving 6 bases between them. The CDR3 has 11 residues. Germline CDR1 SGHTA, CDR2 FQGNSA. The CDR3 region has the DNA TGTGCCAGCAGCCACGGGTACGAGCAGTACTTC. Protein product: CASSHGYEQYF.

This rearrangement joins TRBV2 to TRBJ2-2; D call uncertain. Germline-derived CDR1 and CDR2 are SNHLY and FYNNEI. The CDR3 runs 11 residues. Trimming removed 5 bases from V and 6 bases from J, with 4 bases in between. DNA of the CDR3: TGTGCCAGCAGTCCCGCCGGGGAGCTGTTTTTT. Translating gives CASSPAGELFF.

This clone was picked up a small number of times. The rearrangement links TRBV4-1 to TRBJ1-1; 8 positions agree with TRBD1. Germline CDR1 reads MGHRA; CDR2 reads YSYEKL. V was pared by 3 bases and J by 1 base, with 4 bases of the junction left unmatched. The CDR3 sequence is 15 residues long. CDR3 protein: CASSQPGTGNTEAFF. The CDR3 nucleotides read TGCGCCAGCAGCCAGCCCGGGACAGGGAACACTGAAGCTTTCTTT.

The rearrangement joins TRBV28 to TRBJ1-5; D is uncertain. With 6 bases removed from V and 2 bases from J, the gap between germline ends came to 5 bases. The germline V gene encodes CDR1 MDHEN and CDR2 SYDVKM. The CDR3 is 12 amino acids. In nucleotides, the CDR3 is TGTGCCAGCAGGGGAGGCAATCAGCCCCAGCATTTT. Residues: CASRGGNQPQHF.

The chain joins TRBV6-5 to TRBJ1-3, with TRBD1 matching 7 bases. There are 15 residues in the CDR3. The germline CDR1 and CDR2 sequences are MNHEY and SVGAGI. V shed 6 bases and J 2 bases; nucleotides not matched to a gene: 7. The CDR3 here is CASSKDRSAGNTIYF. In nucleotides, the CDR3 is TGTGCCAGCAGCAAGGACAGGTCGGCTGGAAACACCATATATTTT.

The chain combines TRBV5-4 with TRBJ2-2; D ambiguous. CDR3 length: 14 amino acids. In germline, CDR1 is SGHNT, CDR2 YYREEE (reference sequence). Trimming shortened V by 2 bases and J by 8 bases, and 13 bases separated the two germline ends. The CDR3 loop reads CASSFGSFGGELFF. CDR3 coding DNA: TGTGCCAGCAGCTTCGGGTCCTTTGGGGGGGAGCTGTTTTTT.

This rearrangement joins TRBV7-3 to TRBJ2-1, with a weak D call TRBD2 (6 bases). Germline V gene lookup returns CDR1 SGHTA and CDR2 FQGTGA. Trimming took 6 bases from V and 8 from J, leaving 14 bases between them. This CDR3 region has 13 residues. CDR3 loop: CASRATSFDEQFF. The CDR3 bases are TGTGCCAGCAGGGCGACTAGTTTCGATGAGCAGTTCTTC.

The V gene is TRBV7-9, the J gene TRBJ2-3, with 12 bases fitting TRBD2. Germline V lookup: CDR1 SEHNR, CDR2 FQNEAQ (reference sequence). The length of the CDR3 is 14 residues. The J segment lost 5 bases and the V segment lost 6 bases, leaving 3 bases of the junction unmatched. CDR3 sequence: CASRLAGGLDTQYF. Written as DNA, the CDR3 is TGTGCCAGCAGACTAGCGGGGGGTCTAGATACGCAGTATTTT.

Here the CDR3 reads CASSLPGLAPLGEFF. Written as DNA, the CDR3 is TGTGCCAGTAGTCTTCCGGGACTAGCGCCCCTGGGAGAGTTCTTC. The gene calls are TRBV19 and TRBJ2-1; 10 nucleotides align to TRBD2. The V segment lost 5 bases and the J segment 14 bases; nucleotides outside the gene matches: 15. Germline-derived CDR1 and CDR2 are LNHDA and SQIVND (reference sequence). This CDR3 is built from 15 residues.

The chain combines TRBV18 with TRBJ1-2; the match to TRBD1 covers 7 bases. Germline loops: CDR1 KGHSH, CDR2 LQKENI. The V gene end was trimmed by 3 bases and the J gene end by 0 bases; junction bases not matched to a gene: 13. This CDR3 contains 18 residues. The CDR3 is CASSPQPRTGVSNYGYTF. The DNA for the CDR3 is TGTGCCAGCTCACCCCAGCCCCGTACAGGGGTCTCTAACTATGGCTACACCTTC.

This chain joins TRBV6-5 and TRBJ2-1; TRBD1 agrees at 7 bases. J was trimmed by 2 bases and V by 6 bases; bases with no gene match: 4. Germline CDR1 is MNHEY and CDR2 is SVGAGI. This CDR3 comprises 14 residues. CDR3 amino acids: CASRATGTYNEQFF. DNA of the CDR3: TGTGCCAGCAGGGCGACAGGGACCTACAATGAGCAGTTCTTC.

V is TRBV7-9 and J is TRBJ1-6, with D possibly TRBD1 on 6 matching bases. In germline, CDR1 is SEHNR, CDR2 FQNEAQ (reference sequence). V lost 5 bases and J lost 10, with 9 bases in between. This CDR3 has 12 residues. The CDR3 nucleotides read TGTGCCAGCAGCAACAGGGCCTCACCCCTCCACTTT. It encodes CASSNRASPLHF.

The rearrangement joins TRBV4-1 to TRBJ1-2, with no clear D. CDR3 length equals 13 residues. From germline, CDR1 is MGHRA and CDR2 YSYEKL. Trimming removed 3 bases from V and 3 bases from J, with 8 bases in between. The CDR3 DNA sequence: TGCGCCAGCAGCCAGGGAGAGTACTATGGCTACACCTTC. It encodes CASSQGEYYGYTF.